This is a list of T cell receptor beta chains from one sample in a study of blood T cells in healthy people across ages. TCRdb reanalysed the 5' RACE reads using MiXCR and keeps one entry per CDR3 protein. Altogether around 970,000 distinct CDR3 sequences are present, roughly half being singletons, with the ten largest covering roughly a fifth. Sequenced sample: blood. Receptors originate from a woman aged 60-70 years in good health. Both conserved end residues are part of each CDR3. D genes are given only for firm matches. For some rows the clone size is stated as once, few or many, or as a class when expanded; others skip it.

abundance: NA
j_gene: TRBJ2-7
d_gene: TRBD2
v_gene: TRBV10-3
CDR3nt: TGTGCCATCAGTGAGGCCGGGACTAGCGACGGAGGGTCCTACGAGCAGTACTTC
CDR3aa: CAISEAGTSDGGSYEQYF

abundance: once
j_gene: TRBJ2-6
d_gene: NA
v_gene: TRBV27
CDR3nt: TGTGCCAGCAGTTTAACGGTCTCTGGGGCCAACGTCCTGACTTTC
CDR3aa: CASSLTVSGANVLTF

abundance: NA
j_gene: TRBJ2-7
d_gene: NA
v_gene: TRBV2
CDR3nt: TGTGCCAGCGGGACGGGGATGGGGCTCGAGCAGTACTTC
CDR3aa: CASGTGMGLEQYF

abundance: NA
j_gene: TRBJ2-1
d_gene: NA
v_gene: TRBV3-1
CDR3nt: TGTGCCAGCAGACGAGCAACGAGCTCCTATAATGAGCAGTTCTTC
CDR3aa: CASRRATSSYNEQFF

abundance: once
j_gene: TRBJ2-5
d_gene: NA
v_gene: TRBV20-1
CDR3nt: TGCGGTGCCCCAAGGGGTCCTCAAGAGACCCAGTACTTC
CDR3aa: CGAPRGPQETQYF

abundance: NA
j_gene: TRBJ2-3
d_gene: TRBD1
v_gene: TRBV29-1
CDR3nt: TGCAGCGTTCTGATACTGGACAGGGGTCCTAGCACAGATACGCAGTATTTT
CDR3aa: CSVLILDRGPSTDTQYF

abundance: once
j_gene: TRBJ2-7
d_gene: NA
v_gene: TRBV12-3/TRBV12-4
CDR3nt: TGTGCCAGCAGTTTCCCGGGTGGGAGGTACGAGCAGTACTTC
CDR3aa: CASSFPGGRYEQYF

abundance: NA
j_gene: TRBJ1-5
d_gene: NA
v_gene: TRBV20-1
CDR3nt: TGCAGTGCTGTTAGGGGCAATCAGCCCCAGCATTTT
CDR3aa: CSAVRGNQPQHF

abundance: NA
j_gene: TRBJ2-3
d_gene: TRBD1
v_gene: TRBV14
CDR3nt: TGTGCCAGCAGCTATCGGGACAGTATCACAGATACGCAGTATTTT
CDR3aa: CASSYRDSITDTQYF

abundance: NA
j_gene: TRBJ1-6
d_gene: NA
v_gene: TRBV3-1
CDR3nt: TGTGCCAGCGCCGACGTAACTAATTCACCCCTCCACTTT
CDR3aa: CASADVTNSPLHF

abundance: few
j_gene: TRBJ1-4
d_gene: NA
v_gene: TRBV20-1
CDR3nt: TGCAGTGCTAGAGATCCCAGGGACGGTAATGAAAAACTGTTTTTT
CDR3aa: CSARDPRDGNEKLFF

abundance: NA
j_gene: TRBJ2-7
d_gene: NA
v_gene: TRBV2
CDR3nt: TGTGCCAGCGGTAGGGACCCCCTCTCCTACGAGCAGTACTTC
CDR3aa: CASGRDPLSYEQYF

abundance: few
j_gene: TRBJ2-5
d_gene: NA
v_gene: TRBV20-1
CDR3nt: TGCAGTGCTAGAGGGCAGGGGAGGCGAGAGACCCAGTACTTC
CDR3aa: CSARGQGRRETQYF

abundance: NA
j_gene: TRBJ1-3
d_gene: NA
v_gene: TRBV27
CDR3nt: TGTGCCAGCAGTTTGGAGGGCATCTCTGGAAACACCATATATTTT
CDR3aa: CASSLEGISGNTIYF

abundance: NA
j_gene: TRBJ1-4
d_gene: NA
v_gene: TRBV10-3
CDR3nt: TGTGCCATCAGTGAATCAGGCGGTAATGAAAAACTGTTTTTT
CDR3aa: CAISESGGNEKLFF

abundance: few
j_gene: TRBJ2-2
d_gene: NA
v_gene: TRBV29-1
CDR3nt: TGCAGCGTCACCACTGACAGCGCGAACACCGGGGAGCTGTTTTTT
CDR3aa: CSVTTDSANTGELFF

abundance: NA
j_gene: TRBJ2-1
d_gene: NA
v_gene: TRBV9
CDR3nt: TGTGCCAGCAGCGCAGCGGCGGGGCCATACAATGAGCAGTTCTTC
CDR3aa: CASSAAAGPYNEQFF

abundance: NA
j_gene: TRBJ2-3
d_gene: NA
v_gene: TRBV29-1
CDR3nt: TGCAGCGTGGCCTCGGACAGCACAGATACGCAGTATTTT
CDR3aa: CSVASDSTDTQYF

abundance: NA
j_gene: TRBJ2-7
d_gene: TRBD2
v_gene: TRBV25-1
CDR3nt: TGTGCCAGCACCAGCGGGAGGGCTTACAATGAGCAGTACTTC
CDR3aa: CASTSGRAYNEQYF

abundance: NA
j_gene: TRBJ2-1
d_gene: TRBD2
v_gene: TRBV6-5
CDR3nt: TGTGCCAGCAGTTACTCGGCGGGAGGGCCGGGCAATGAGCAGTTCTTC
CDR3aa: CASSYSAGGPGNEQFF

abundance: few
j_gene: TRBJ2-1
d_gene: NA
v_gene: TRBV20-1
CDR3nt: TGCAGTGCTAGAGTCCGGGGTGAGCAGTTCTTC
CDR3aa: CSARVRGEQFF

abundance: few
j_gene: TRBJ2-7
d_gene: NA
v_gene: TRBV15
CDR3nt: TGTGCCACCAGCAGAGAGAAGGGAGGTTCCTACGAGCAGTACTTC
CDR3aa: CATSREKGGSYEQYF

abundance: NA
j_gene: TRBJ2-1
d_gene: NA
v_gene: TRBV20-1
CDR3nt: TGCAGTGCTACCCCTAGCCGGTACAATGAGCAGTTCTTC
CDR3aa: CSATPSRYNEQFF

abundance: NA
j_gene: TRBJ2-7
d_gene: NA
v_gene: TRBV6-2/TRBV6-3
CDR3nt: TGTGCCAGCAGTTACGCGGGCGTCACCTACGAGCAGTACTTC
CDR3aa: CASSYAGVTYEQYF

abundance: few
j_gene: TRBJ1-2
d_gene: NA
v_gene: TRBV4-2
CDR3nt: TGTGCCAGCAGCCAAGAGGTCACAGGGACGGTCGAGGGCTACACCTTC
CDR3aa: CASSQEVTGTVEGYTF

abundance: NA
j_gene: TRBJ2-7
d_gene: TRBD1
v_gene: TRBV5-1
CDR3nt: TGCGCCAGCAGCTCTGGACAGGGGGTTGGCGAGCAGTACTTC
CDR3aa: CASSSGQGVGEQYF

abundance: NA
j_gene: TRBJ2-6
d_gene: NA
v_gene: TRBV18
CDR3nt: TGTGCCAGCTCACCTGGGATACAGAGCTCTGGGGCCAACGTCCTGACTTTC
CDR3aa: CASSPGIQSSGANVLTF

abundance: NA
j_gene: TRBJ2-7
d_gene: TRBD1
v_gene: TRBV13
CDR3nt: TGTGCCAGCAGCTTAGTCTGGGACAGAAGTTACGAGCAGTACTTC
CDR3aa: CASSLVWDRSYEQYF

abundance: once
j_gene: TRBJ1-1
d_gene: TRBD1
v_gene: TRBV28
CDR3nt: TGTGCCAGCAGTTTACCCGGACAGGTAATGAACACTGAAGCTTTCTTT
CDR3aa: CASSLPGQVMNTEAFF

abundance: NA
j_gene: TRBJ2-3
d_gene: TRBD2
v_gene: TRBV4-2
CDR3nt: TGTGCCAGCAGCCAAGAAGGGACTAGCGGGACCCCAGATACGCAGTATTTT
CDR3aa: CASSQEGTSGTPDTQYF

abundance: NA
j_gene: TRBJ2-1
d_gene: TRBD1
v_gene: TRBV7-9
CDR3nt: TGTGCCAGCAGCTACCGACAGGGGGCTATCTTGGAGTTCTTC
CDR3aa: CASSYRQGAILEFF

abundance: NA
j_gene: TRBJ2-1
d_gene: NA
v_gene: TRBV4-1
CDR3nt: TGCGCCAGCAGCCAAGATGCCGGGTACAGGGTCAACTACAATGAGCAGTTCTTC
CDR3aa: CASSQDAGYRVNYNEQFF

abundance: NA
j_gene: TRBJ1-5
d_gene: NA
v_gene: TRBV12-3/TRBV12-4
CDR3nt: TGTGCCAGCAGAACAGGGTCTCAGCCCCAGCATTTT
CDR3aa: CASRTGSQPQHF

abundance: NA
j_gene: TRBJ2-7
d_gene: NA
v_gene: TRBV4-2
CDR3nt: TGTGCCAGCAGCCAAGAGAGGGTGTACGAGCAGTACTTC
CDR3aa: CASSQERVYEQYF

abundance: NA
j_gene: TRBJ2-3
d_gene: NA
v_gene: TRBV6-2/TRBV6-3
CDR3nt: TGTGCCAGCAGTTACAAAGGGTATCGCACAGATACGCAGTATTTT
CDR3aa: CASSYKGYRTDTQYF

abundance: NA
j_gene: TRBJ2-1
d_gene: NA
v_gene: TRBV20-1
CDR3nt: TGCAGTGCTAGAGCCAACTCGGCCTTTCTATACAATGAGCAGTTCTTC
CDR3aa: CSARANSAFLYNEQFF

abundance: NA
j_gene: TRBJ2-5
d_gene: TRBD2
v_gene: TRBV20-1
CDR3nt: TGCAGTGCTAGCGGATCGACTAGCGGTCCCCCGGGGGAGCAGTACTTC
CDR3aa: CSASGSTSGPPGEQYF

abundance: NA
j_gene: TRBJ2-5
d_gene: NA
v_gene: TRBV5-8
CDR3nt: TGTGCCAGCATCGGTAAGAGGGCCCGGGAGACCCAGTACTTC
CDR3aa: CASIGKRARETQYF

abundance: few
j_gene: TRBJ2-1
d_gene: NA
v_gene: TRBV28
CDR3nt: TGTGCCAGCAGTTCCCAACCCAACAGGGCTGTTAACAATGAGCAGTTCTTC
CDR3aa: CASSSQPNRAVNNEQFF

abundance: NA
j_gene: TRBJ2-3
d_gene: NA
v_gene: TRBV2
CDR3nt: TGTGCCAGCGAGGCAAACAGAGGACTCGCAGATACGCAGTATTTT
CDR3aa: CASEANRGLADTQYF

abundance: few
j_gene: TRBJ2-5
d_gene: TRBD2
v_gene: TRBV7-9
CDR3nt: TGTGCCAGCAATCATGGGCGGGAGCAAGAGACCCAGTACTTC
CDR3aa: CASNHGREQETQYF

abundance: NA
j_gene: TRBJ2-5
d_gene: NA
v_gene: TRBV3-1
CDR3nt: TGTGCCAGCAGCACGACATCGCTATACAGGGGAGGAAGAGAGACCCAGTACTTC
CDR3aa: CASSTTSLYRGGRETQYF

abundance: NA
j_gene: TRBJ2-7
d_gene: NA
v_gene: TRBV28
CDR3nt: TGTGCCAGCAGTTCCCCAGGGGGGCCCCAAGACTACGAGCAGTACTTC
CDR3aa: CASSSPGGPQDYEQYF

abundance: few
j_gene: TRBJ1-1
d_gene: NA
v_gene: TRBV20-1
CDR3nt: TGCAGTGCCAGAGGCAGTCACACTGAAGCTTTCTTT
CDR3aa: CSARGSHTEAFF

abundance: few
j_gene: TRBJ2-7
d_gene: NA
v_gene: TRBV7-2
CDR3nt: TGTGCCAGCACCAAAAAAACCGAGGTTGGCGAGCAGTACTTC
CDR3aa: CASTKKTEVGEQYF

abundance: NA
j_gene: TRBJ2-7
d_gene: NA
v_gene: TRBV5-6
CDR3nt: TGTGCCAGCAGCCCGGGACTGCCATCCGGCGAGCAGTACTTC
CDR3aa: CASSPGLPSGEQYF

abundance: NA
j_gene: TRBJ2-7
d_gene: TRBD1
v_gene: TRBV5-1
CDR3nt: TGCGCCAGCAGCGTGAGGACAGGGGAGGAGCAGTACTTC
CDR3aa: CASSVRTGEEQYF

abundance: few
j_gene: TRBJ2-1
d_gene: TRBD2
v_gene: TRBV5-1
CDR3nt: TGCGCCAGCAGCTCACATCCCCCCGGGACTAGCGGGAGGTCAGGGGAGCAGTTCTTC
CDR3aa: CASSSHPPGTSGRSGEQFF